This T cell receptor beta chain was captured by sequencing in a study of T cells in Graves' hyperthyroidism and ophthalmopathy. Overall study findings and caveats: Blood also carried most thyroid clonotypes expanded above 0.001.

The CDR3 spans 15 residues. V was pared by 0 bases and J by 0 bases, with 8 bases between. Germline V gene sequence: CDR1 MNHEY, CDR2 SVGEGT. RNA transcripts gave rise to amplified TCR beta CDR3 regions. Initially, a first-round RT-PCR of the TCR CDR3 employed the HTBI primer set. TCRdb called the multiplex PCR reads again in MiXCR, with one record for every CDR3 protein. The sample includes approximately 210,000 distinct CDR3 sequences, roughly 17% of them seen just once. As for this clonotype: The target antigen is unknown.

The authors deemed Graves' hyperthyroidism stable absent ophthalmopathy progression within 18 months. The diagnostic basis comprised clinical symptoms, serum thyroxine and TRAb, thyroid ultrasound and orbital computed tomography. The PBMCs were sourced from fresh peripheral blood (about 10 ml). The chain is built from TRBV6-2 or TRBV6-3 and TRBJ1-2; D is undetermined. Sequenced: blood. This clonotype originated in a man in his forties or fifties with Graves' hyperthyroidism. The DNA of the CDR3 is TGTGCCAGCAGTTACTCTCCGAGACCTAACTATGGCTACACCTTC. This sequence encodes CASSYSPRPNYGYTF.